A single sample is the source of the 7 T cell receptor beta chains below, sequenced in a study of shared clonotypes between healthy human individuals. Only in-frame clones appear in the TCRdb table, and some are missing; sequencing was by immunoSEQ multiplex PCR. The sample gives a few million clones, 90% to 95% of which show up once; 0.35% to 0.45% is in the top ten. The sequencing input was naive CD4+ T cells from PBMCs. Subset indicated: CD45RA+ positively selected. The receptors were gathered from a man aged 18 to 29 in good health. Some clones in this sample may be carry-over from other donors' samples.

This chain links TRBV28 with TRBJ1-2, with 11 nucleotides matching TRBD1. Trimming removed 1 base from V and 8 bases from J; junction bases left unmatched: 3. Germline V gene lookup returns CDR1 MDHEN and CDR2 SYDVKM. There are 14 residues in the CDR3. The CDR3 DNA is TGTGCCAGCAGTTTATTGGGACAGGGGGAAGGCTACACCTTC. Its translation: CASSLLGQGEGYTF.

The V call is TRBV27, the J call TRBJ1-6; 7 bases line up with TRBD1. V gave up 8 bases and J gave up 1 base; unmatched junction bases: 11. The germline V gene encodes CDR1 MNHEY and CDR2 SMNVEV (reference sequence). This CDR3 has 17 residues. As DNA, the CDR3 is TGTGCCAGCGGCAACTTACCGGGACAGTCCTATAATTCACCCCTCCACTTT. Amino acids: CASGNLPGQSYNSPLHF.

The rearrangement joins TRBV18 to TRBJ2-7, with 9 nucleotides matching TRBD1. Germline-derived CDR1 and CDR2 are KGHSH and LQKENI. The CDR3 extends over 14 amino acids. The junction had 2 bases not matched to a gene; V was cut back by 2 bases and J by 3 bases. As DNA, the CDR3 is TGTGCCAGCTCACCAGCGACAGGGGGCTACGAGCAGTACTTC. As protein: CASSPATGGYEQYF.

This chain joins TRBV9 and TRBJ2-1; 8 positions match TRBD1. The germline V gene encodes CDR1 SGDLS and CDR2 YYNGEE. Losses at the gene ends were 4 bases for V and 8 bases for J; bases not matched to a gene: 5. There are 13 residues in the CDR3. In DNA form, the CDR3 reads TGTGCCAGCAGCACAGCAGGGGGCGATGAGCAGTTCTTC. Protein: CASSTAGGDEQFF.

CDR3 protein: CASSPVGQNTEAFF. The DNA for the CDR3 is TGTGCCAGCAGTCCAGTGGGACAGAACACTGAAGCTTTCTTT. V is TRBV28 and J is TRBJ1-1; possible D gene TRBD1, 6 bases. Germline CDR1 is MDHEN and CDR2 is SYDVKM. V shed 5 bases and J shed 1 base, with 11 bases lying between them. The CDR3 spans 14 residues.

The rearrangement uses TRBV7-8 and TRBJ2-1, with D tentatively TRBD1 (5 bases). CDR1 and CDR2 from the germline V gene are SGHVS and FQNEAQ. This CDR3 is 13 amino acids long. Between the trimmed V and J ends, which lost 2 bases and 7 bases, there was a span of 9 bases. The CDR3: CASSLFQGNEQFF. The DNA of the CDR3 is TGTGCCAGCAGCTTATTTCAGGGTAATGAGCAGTTCTTC.

This chain joins TRBV25-1 and TRBJ2-1; 8 nucleotides match TRBD2. The CDR3 is 14 amino acids. J lost 9 bases, V lost 1 base, and 5 bases had no gene match. The germline CDR1 and CDR2 sequences are MGHDK and SYGVNS. The CDR3 is CASSESGTRPEQFF. CDR3 nucleotides: TGTGCCAGCAGTGAATCGGGGACTAGACCTGAGCAGTTCTTC.